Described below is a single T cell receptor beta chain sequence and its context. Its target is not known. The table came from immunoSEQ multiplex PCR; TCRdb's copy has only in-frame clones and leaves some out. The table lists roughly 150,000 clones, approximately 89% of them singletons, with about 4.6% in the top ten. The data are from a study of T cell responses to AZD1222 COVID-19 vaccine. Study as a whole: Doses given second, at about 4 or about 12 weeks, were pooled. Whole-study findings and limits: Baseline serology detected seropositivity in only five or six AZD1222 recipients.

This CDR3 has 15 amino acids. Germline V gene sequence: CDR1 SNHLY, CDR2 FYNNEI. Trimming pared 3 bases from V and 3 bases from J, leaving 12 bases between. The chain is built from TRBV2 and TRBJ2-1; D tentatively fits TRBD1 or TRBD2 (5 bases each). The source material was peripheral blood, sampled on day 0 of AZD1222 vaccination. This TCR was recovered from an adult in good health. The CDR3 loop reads CASSDGEGVYNEQFF. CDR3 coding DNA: TGTGCCAGCAGTGACGGGGAAGGGGTCTACAATGAGCAGTTCTTC.